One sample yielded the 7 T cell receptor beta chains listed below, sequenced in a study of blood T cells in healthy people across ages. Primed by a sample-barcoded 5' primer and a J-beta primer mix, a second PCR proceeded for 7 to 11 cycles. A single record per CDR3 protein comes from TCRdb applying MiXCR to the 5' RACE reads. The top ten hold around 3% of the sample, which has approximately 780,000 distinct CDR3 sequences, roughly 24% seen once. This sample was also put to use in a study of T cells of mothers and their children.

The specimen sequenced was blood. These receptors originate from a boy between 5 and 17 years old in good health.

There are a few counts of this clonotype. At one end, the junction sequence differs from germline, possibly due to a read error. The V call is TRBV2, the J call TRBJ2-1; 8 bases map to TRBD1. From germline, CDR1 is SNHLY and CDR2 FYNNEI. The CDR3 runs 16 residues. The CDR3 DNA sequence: TGTGTCAGCAGTGAAAGAGGACAGGGTCAGGGCAATGAGCAGTTCTTC. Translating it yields CVSSERGQGQGNEQFF.

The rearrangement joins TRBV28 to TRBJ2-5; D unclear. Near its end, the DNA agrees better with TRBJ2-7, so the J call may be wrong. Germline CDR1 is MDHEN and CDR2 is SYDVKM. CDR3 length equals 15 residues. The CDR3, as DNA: TGTGCCAGCAGTTTAGTTGGGTTTGGGTCCTACGAGCAGTACTTC. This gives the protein CASSLVGFGSYEQYF.

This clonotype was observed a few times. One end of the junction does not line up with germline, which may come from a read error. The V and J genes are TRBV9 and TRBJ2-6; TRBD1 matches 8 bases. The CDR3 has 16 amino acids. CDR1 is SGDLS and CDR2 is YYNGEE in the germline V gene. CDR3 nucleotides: TGTGTCAGCAGCCCCGGGACAGGACGAGGGGCCAACGTCCTGACTTTC. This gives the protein CVSSPGTGRGANVLTF.

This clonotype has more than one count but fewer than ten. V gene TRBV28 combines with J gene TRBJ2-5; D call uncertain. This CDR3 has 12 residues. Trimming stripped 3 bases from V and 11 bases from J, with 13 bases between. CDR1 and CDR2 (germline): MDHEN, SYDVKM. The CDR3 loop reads CASSFLLREQYF. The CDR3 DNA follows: TGTGCCAGCAGTTTCCTTTTACGAGAGCAGTACTTC.

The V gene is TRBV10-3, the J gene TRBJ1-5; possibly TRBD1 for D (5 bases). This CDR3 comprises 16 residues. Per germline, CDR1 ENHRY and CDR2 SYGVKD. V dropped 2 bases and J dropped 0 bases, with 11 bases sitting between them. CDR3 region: CAISERGHSSNQPQHF. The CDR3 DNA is TGTGCCATCAGTGAGAGGGGTCACAGTAGCAATCAGCCCCAGCATTTT.

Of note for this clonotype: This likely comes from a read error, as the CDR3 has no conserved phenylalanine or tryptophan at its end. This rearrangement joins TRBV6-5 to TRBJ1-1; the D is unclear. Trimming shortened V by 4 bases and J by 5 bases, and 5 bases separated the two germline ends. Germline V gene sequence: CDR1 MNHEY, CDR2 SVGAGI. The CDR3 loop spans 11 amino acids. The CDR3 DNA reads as TGTGCCAGCAGTTCGCGAACTGAAGCTTTCTTA. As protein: CASSSRTEAFL.

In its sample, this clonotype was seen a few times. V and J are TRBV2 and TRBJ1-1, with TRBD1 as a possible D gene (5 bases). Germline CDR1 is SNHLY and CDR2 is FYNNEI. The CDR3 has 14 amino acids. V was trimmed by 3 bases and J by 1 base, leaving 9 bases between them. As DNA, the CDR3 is TGTGCCAGCAGTGATTGGGGGTCGAACACTGAAGCTTTCTTT. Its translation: CASSDWGSNTEAFF.